This paragraph reports one T cell receptor beta chain. The sample belongs to a study of blood T cell repertoires in COVID-19. Profiled with immunoSEQ multiplex PCR; TCRdb holds only in-frame clones, not every one. The sample shows around 150,000 clones, 88% of them seen only once. The CDR3 has 13 amino acids. The ends lost 5 bases at V and 2 bases at J; junction bases unmatched: 3. Germline V gene sequence: CDR1 SGHDT, CDR2 YYEEEE. This TCR came from a man aged 50 to 59 with active or convalescent COVID-19. The sequencing input was peripheral blood. This chain links TRBV5-6 with TRBJ1-2, with TRBD1 matching over 7 bases. The CDR3 sequence is CASSPTGNYGYTF. CDR3 coding DNA: TGTGCCAGCAGTCCGACAGGGAACTATGGCTACACCTTC.